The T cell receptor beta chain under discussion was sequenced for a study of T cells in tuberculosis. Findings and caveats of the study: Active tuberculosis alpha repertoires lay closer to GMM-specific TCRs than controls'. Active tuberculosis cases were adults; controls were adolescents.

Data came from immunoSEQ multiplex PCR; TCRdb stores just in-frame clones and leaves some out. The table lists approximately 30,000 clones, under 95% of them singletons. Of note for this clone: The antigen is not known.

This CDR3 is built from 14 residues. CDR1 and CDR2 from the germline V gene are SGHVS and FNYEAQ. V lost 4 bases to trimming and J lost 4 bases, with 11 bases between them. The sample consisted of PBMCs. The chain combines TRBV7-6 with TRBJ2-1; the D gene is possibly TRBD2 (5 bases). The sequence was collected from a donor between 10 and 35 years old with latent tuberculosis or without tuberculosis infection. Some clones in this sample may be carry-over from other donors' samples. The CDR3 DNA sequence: TGTGCCAGCAGCTCGGAAGGAGGTTACAATGAGCAGTTCTTC. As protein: CASSSEGGYNEQFF. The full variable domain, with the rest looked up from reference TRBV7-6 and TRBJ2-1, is GAGVSQSPRYKVTKRGQDVALRCDPISGHVSLYWYRQALGQGPEFLTYFNYEAQQDKSGLPNDRFSAERPEGSISTLTIQRTEQRDSAMYRCASSSEGGYNEQFFGPGTRLTVL.